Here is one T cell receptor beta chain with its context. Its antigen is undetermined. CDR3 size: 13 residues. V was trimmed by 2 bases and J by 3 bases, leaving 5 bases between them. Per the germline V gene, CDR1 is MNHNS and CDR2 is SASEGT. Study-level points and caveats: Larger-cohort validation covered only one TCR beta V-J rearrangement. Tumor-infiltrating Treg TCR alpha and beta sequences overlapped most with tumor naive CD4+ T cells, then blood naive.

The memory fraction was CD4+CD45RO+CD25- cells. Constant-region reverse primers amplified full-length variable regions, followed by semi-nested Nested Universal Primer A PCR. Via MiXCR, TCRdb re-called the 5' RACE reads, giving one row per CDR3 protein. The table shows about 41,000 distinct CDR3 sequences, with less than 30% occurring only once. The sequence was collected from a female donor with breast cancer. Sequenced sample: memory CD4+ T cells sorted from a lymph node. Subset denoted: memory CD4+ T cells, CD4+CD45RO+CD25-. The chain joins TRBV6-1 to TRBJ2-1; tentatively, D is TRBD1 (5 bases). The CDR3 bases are TGTGCCAGCAGTGAACAGGGCTACAATGAGCAGTTCTTC. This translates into CASSEQGYNEQFF.